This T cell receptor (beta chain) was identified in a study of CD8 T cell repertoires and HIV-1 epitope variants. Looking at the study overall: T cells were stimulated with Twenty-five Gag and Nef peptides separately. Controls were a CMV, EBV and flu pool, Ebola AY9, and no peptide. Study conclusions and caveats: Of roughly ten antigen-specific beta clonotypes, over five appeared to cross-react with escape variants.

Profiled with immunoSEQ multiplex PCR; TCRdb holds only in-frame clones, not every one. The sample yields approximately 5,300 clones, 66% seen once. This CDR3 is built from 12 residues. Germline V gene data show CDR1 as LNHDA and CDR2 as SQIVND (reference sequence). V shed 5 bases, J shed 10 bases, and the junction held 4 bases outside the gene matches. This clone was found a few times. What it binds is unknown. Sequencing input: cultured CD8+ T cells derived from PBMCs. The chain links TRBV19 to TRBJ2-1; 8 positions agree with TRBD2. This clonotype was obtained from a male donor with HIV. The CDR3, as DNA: TGTGCCAGTAGTTTCGTAGCGGGAGAGCAGTTCTTC. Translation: CASSFVAGEQFF.